The rows below give T cell receptor beta chains drawn from one sample of a study of blood T cells in healthy people across ages. TCRdb reanalysed the 5' RACE reads using MiXCR and keeps one entry per CDR3 protein. The sample holds roughly 2 million distinct CDR3 sequences, 40% to 55% seen once. The material sequenced was blood. These receptors all stem from a woman aged 40-49 years in good health. CDR3s include the opening cysteine and the closing phenylalanine or tryptophan. The D gene is left open where the match is weak. Not all rows give a size; the values are once, few, many and, for expanded clones, a class.

CDR3nt | CDR3aa | j_gene | d_gene | v_gene | abundance
TGTGCCACCAGCCTTCTCTCGGAGACCCAGTACTTC | CATSLLSETQYF | TRBJ2-5 | - | TRBV15 | -
TGTGCCAGCAGCACCGGTCGACGGAGACCCTCAATCTATAGCAATCAGCCCCAGCATTTT | CASSTGRRRPSIYSNQPQHF | TRBJ1-5 | - | TRBV28 | once
TGTGCCAGCAGCTTAAATCAGGCTAGCGGATACAATGAGCAGTTCTTC | CASSLNQASGYNEQFF | TRBJ2-1 | TRBD2 | TRBV7-3 | -
TGTGCCAGCAGTTACGAAGGGGGCCGAGGAGATACGCAGTATTTT | CASSYEGGRGDTQYF | TRBJ2-3 | TRBD1 | TRBV6-2/TRBV6-3 | -
TGTGCCAGCAGCAAGGATTTGAGGGGAGCTTTCTTT | CASSKDLRGAFF | TRBJ1-1 | - | TRBV28 | -
TGCAGCGTTAGGAACAGGGGGACCTACGAGCAGTACTTC | CSVRNRGTYEQYF | TRBJ2-7 | TRBD1 | TRBV29-1 | -
TGTGCCAGCTTTCTATTTGCCGCCGGGACAGGGAGGGAGACGAATTCACCCCTCCACTTT | CASFLFAAGTGRETNSPLHF | TRBJ1-6 | TRBD1 | TRBV6-1 | -
TGTGCCAGCAGCAGGGGAGGTGCCTTCCGGGATACTGAAGCTTTCTTT | CASSRGGAFRDTEAFF | TRBJ1-1 | - | TRBV6-2/TRBV6-3 | -
TGTGCCAGCAGCTTAGTGGGGGCGGGCTCACGCACAGATACGCAGTATTTT | CASSLVGAGSRTDTQYF | TRBJ2-3 | - | TRBV7-2 | -
TGCAGTGCTGGACAAGCGGGGGAGACTTACACAGATACGCAGTATTTT | CSAGQAGETYTDTQYF | TRBJ2-3 | TRBD2 | TRBV20-1 | -
TGCAGTGCTAGTTGGGGTTCCAAAAACATTCAGTACTTC | CSASWGSKNIQYF | TRBJ2-4 | - | TRBV20-1 | few
TGTGCCAGCAGCTTAAGTATGGCGCCAAATGAGCAGTTCTTC | CASSLSMAPNEQFF | TRBJ2-1 | - | TRBV7-2 | -
TGTGCCAGCAGTGTGTCGGCTATCCAGGAGACCCAGTACTTC | CASSVSAIQETQYF | TRBJ2-5 | - | TRBV6-1 | -
TGTGCCAGCAGTTACTCCTCCCCCACGGGGCTGAACACTGAAGCTTTCTTT | CASSYSSPTGLNTEAFF | TRBJ1-1 | - | TRBV6-6 | -
TGTGCCAGCAGTACAGGGGTCCACGAGCAGTACTTC | CASSTGVHEQYF | TRBJ2-7 | TRBD1 | TRBV27 | -
TGTGCCAGCAGCTCCCGGGACAGGCCGAATCAGCCCCAGCATTTT | CASSSRDRPNQPQHF | TRBJ1-5 | TRBD1 | TRBV7-2 | -
TGCGCCAGCAGCCAAGAGGGGGGGACAGGGAACGAGCAGTACTTC | CASSQEGGTGNEQYF | TRBJ2-7 | TRBD1 | TRBV4-3 | few
TGTGCCGGCAGCCCGGGACTGGCTACAGATACGCAGTATTTT | CAGSPGLATDTQYF | TRBJ2-3 | - | TRBV4-2 | -
TGTGCCACCAGCAGAGACCCACGGATCCGCACAGATACGCAGTATTTT | CATSRDPRIRTDTQYF | TRBJ2-3 | - | TRBV15 | few
TGTGCCAGCAGCCGGCGGAAAGTAGCGGGTATCGGGAATGAGCAGTTCTTC | CASSRRKVAGIGNEQFF | TRBJ2-1 | TRBD2 | TRBV7-2 | few
TGTGCCAGCATGGGTTCGCTGGGCTCCTACGAGCAGTACTTC | CASMGSLGSYEQYF | TRBJ2-7 | - | TRBV2 | -
TGTGCCACCAGTGACCAAGAGGGTTCCCTCACAGATACGCAGTATTTT | CATSDQEGSLTDTQYF | TRBJ2-3 | - | TRBV24-1 | -
TGTGCCAGCAGCATGGGGAACTACGAGCAGTACTTC | CASSMGNYEQYF | TRBJ2-7 | - | TRBV28 | -
TGTGCCAGCAGGTTCGGCGGGCAAGAGACCCAGTACTTC | CASRFGGQETQYF | TRBJ2-5 | - | TRBV12-3/TRBV12-4 | few
TGTGCCAGCAGCTTAGGGGAGCGTAGGCATGAGCAGTTCTTC | CASSLGERRHEQFF | TRBJ2-1 | - | TRBV7-2 | -
TGCGCCAGCAGTTACTCCACCTTAGCCCGGGACACCTTATTCTACACCTTC | CASSYSTLARDTLFYTF | TRBJ1-2 | - | TRBV6-2/TRBV6-3 | -
TGTGCCAGCGGCACGACAGGGTTCATCAACTATGGCTACACCTTC | CASGTTGFINYGYTF | TRBJ1-2 | TRBD1 | TRBV27 | -
TGTGCCAGCCTAGGGGACTCCAAAAACATTCAGTACTTC | CASLGDSKNIQYF | TRBJ2-4 | - | TRBV12-3/TRBV12-4 | few
TGTGCCAGCAGCCAAGATTCCCGGGGGGAGACCCAGTACTTC | CASSQDSRGETQYF | TRBJ2-5 | - | TRBV3-1 | -
TGTGCGTCCCGGGGCTTTAACTATGGCTACACCTTC | CASRGFNYGYTF | TRBJ1-2 | - | TRBV6-5 | -
TGTGCTAGCAGCGTGGGGCGGGCAGGAAAGACCCAGTACTTC | CASSVGRAGKTQYF | TRBJ2-5 | - | TRBV7-7 | -
TGTGCCAGCACGACCCCAGTTCAAGACATTCAGTACTTC | CASTTPVQDIQYF | TRBJ2-4 | - | TRBV28 | -
TGTGCCAGCAGTTTTCGGGGGGCTGGGGCCAACGTCCTGACTTTC | CASSFRGAGANVLTF | TRBJ2-6 | TRBD2 | TRBV28 | many
TGCGCCAGCAGCCAAGAAACACAGGGGACTAACTATGGCTACACCTTC | CASSQETQGTNYGYTF | TRBJ1-2 | TRBD1 | TRBV4-3 | -
TGTGCCAGCAGCCAAGATGGGAAGGACCAAGAGACCCAGTACTTC | CASSQDGKDQETQYF | TRBJ2-5 | - | TRBV4-2 | -
TGCAGCGTTGAAACCGGCAGGGGAGACTATGGCTACACCTTC | CSVETGRGDYGYTF | TRBJ1-2 | - | TRBV29-1 | few
TGCAGTGCCCGGACTATCTCCTACAATGAGCAGTTCTTC | CSARTISYNEQFF | TRBJ2-1 | - | TRBV20-1 | once
TGCGCCAGCAATTTCGACGGCTATGGCTACACCTTC | CASNFDGYGYTF | TRBJ1-2 | - | TRBV5-1 | -
TGCAGTGCCAGCCTACAGGGTCTACGTGGCTACACCTTC | CSASLQGLRGYTF | TRBJ1-2 | - | TRBV20-1 | once
TGCAGTGCCGCACTCCGAGGGGAAAAACTGTTTTTT | CSAALRGEKLFF | TRBJ1-4 | - | TRBV20-1 | -
TGTGCCAGCTCAGCGGGGGGGCCGAGCGTCCTGACTTTC | CASSAGGPSVLTF | TRBJ2-6 | TRBD2 | TRBV28 | few
TGTGCCAGCAGTTTGGGGACTAGCGGGTTTCAAGAGACCCAGTACTTC | CASSLGTSGFQETQYF | TRBJ2-5 | TRBD2 | TRBV28 | -
TGTGCCATCAGTGAAAGGACAGTGGGTAAAGACTACAATGAGCAGTTCTTC | CAISERTVGKDYNEQFF | TRBJ2-1 | - | TRBV10-3 | -
TGTGCCACCAGCAGTGATATAGTAGAGACCCAGTACTTC | CATSSDIVETQYF | TRBJ2-5 | - | TRBV15 | -
TGTGCCAGCAGCTTTACCCGACGGGGGACGTCCTACAATGAGCAGTTCTTC | CASSFTRRGTSYNEQFF | TRBJ2-1 | - | TRBV7-2 | -
TGTGCCAGCCAGACAGGGGAACTCGACGAGCAGTACTTC | CASQTGELDEQYF | TRBJ2-7 | TRBD1 | TRBV28 | once
TGTGCCAGCAGCCAAGAACCGAGGGCGGGGGAGCAGTACTTC | CASSQEPRAGEQYF | TRBJ2-7 | - | TRBV3-1 | -
TGTGCCAGCAGTCCCGACGGGTGGGGCACAGATACGCAGTATTTT | CASSPDGWGTDTQYF | TRBJ2-3 | - | TRBV27 | -
TGTGCCAGCAGTTCACCGCCCGCCGGGACAGGGGGCCGAGAGACCCAGTACTTC | CASSSPPAGTGGRETQYF | TRBJ2-5 | TRBD1 | TRBV27 | -
TGCAGTGCTAGCGCAGAGATAAGTTATAATTCACCCCTCCACTTT | CSASAEISYNSPLHF | TRBJ1-6 | - | TRBV20-1 | -
TGTGCCAGCAGCCCTTTAGGGGCAGGGTATAACTATGGCTACACCTTC | CASSPLGAGYNYGYTF | TRBJ1-2 | - | TRBV11-2 | -
TGCAGCGTCGGGGGGACCGAGACCCAGTACTTC | CSVGGTETQYF | TRBJ2-5 | TRBD2 | TRBV29-1 | few
TGCAGCGTTGGGGGTGTACAAGAGACCCAGTACTTC | CSVGGVQETQYF | TRBJ2-5 | - | TRBV29-1 | many
TGTGCCACCAGTGACGCCGGACGGCTCAATGAGCAGTTCTTC | CATSDAGRLNEQFF | TRBJ2-1 | - | TRBV24-1 | -
TGTGCCAGCAGTCCCGGACTAGCGGGGCCTACAGATACGCAGTATTTT | CASSPGLAGPTDTQYF | TRBJ2-3 | TRBD2 | TRBV12-3/TRBV12-4 | few